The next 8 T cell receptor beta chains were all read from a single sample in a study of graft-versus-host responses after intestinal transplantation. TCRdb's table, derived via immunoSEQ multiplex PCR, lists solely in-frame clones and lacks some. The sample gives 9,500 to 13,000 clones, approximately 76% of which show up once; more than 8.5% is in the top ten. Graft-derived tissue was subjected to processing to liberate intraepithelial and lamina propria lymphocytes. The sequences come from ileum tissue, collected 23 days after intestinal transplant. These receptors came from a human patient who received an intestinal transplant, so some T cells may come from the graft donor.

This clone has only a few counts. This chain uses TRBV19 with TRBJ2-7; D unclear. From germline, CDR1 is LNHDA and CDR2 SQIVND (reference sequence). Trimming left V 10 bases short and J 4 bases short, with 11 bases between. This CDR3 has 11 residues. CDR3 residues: CATSRKYEQYF. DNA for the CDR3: TGTGCCACCTCAAGAAAATACGAGCAGTACTTC.

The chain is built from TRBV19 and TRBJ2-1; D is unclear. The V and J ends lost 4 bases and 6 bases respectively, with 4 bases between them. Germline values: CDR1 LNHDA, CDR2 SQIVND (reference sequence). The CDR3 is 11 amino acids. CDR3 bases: TGTGCCAGTAGTAATTTCAATGAGCAGTTCTTC. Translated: CASSNFNEQFF.

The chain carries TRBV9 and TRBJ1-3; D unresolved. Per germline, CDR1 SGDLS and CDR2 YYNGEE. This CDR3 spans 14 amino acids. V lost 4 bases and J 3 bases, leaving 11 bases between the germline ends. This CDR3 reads CASSPFGDGNTIYF. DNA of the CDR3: TGTGCCAGCAGCCCGTTCGGGGATGGAAACACCATATATTTT.

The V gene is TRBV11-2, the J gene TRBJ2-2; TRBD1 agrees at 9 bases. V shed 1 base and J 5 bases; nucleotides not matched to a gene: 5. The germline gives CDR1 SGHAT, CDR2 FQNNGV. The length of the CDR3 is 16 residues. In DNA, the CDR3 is TGTGCCAGCAGCTTAGTGTGGACAGGGGATACCGGGGAGCTGTTTTTT. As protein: CASSLVWTGDTGELFF. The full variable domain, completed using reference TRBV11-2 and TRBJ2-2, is EAGVAQSPRYKIIEKRQSVAFWCNPISGHATLYWYQQILGQGPKLLIQFQNNGVVDDSQLPKDRFSAERLKGVDSTLKIQPAKLEDSAVYLCASSLVWTGDTGELFFGEGSRLTVL.

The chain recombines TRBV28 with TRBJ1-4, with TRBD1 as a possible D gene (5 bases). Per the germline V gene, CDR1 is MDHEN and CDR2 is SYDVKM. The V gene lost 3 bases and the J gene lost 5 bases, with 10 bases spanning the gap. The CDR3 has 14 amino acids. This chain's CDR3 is CASSFGQGNEKLFF. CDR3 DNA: TGTGCCAGCAGTTTTGGGCAGGGAAATGAAAAACTGTTTTTT.

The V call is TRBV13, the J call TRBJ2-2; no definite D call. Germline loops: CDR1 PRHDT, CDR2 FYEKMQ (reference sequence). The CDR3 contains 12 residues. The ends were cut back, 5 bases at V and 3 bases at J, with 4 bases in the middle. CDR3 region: CASSQYTGELFF. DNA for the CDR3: TGTGCCAGCAGCCAATACACCGGGGAGCTGTTTTTT.

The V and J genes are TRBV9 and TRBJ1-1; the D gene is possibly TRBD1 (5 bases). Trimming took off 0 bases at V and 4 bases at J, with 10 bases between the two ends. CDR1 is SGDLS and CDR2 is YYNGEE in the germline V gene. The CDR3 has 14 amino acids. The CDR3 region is CASSVDDRTTEAFF. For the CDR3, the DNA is TGTGCCAGCAGCGTAGACGACAGAACCACTGAAGCTTTCTTT.

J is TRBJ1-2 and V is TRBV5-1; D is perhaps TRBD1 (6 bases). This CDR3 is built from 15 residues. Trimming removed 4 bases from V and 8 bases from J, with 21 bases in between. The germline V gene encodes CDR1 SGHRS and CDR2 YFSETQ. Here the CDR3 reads CASSGGQGGIYGYTF. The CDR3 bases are TGCGCCAGCAGCGGGGGGCAGGGTGGTATATACGGCTACACCTTC. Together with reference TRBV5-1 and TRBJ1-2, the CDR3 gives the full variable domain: KAGVTQTPRYLIKTRGQQVTLSCSPISGHRSVSWYQQTPGQGLQFLFEYFSETQRNKGNFPGRFSGRQFSNSRSEMNVSTLELGDSALYLCASSGGQGGIYGYTFGSGTRLTVV.